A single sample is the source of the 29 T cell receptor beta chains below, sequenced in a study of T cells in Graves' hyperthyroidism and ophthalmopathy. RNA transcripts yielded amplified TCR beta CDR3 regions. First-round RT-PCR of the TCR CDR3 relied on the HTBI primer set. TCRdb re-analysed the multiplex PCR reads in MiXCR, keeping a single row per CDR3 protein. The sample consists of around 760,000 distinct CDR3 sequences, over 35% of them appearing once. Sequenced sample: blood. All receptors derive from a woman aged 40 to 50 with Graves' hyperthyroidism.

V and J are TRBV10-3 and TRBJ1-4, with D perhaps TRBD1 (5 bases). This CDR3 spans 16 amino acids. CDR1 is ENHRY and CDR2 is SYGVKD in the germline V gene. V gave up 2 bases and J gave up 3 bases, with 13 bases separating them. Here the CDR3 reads CAISERAGRSNEKLFF. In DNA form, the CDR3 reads TGTGCCATCAGTGAGAGGGCAGGGAGATCTAATGAAAAACTGTTTTTT.

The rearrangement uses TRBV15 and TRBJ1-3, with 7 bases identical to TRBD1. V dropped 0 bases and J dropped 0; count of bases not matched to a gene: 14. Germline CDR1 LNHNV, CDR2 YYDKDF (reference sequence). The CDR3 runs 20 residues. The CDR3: CATSRDFIGDSPVSGNTIYF. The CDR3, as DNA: TGTGCCACCAGCAGAGATTTCATTGGGGACAGCCCCGTCTCTGGAAACACCATATATTTT.

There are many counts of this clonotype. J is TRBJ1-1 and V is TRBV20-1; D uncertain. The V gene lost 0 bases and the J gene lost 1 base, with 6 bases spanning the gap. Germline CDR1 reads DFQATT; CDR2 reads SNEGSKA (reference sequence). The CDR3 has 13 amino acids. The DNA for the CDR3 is TGCAGTGCTAGAGATGAGAGGAACACTGAAGCTTTCTTT. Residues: CSARDERNTEAFF.

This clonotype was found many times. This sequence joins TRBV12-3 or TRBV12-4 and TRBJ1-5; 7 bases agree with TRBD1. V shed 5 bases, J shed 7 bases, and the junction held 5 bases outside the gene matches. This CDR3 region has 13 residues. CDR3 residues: CASSHDRDQPQHF. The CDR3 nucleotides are TGTGCCAGCAGTCACGACAGGGACCAGCCCCAGCATTTT.

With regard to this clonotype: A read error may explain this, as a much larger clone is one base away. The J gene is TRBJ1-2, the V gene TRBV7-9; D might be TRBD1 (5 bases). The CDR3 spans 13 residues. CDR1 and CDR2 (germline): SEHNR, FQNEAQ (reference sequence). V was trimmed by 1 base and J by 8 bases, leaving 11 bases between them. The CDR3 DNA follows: TGTGCCAGCAGCTTAGAGGGGACGTTGGGCTACACCTTC. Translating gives CASSLEGTLGYTF.

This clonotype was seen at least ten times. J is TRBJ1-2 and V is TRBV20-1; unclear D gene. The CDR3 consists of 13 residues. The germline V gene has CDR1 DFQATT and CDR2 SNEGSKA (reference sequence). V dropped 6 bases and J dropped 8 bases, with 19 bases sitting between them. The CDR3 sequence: CSAPSGPLGGYTF. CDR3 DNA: TGCAGTGCCCCATCAGGTCCCTTGGGAGGCTACACCTTC.

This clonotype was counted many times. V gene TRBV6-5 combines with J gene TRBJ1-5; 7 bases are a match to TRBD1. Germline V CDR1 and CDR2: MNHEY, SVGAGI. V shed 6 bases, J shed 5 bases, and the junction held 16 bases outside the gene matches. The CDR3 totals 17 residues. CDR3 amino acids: CASRGTEGGGNDQPQHF. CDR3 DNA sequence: TGTGCCAGCAGGGGGACAGAAGGAGGAGGGAACGATCAGCCCCAGCATTTT.

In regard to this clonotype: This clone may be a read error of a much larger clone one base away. The CDR3: CVSSPGTGLGNQPQHF. The CDR3 DNA sequence: TGTGTCAGCAGCCCTGGGACGGGGCTTGGCAATCAGCCCCAGCATTTT. The chain carries TRBV9 and TRBJ1-5, with D tentatively TRBD1 (5 bases). Germline V gene lookup returns CDR1 SGDLS and CDR2 YYNGEE. This CDR3 has 16 amino acids. Based on the CDR3 plus reference TRBV9 and TRBJ1-5, the full variable domain is DSGVTQTPKHLITATGQRVTLRCSPRSGDLSVYWYQQSLDQGLQFLIQYYNGEERAKGNILERFSAQQFPDLHSELNLSSLELGDSALYFCVSSPGTGLGNQPQHFGDGTRLSIL.

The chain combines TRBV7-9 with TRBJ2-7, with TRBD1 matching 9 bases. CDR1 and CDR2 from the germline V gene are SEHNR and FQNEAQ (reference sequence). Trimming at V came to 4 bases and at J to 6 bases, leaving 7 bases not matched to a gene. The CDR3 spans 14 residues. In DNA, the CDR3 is TGTGCCAGCAGCTCAACAGGGGGCCCCAGCGAGCAGTACTTC. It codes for CASSSTGGPSEQYF.

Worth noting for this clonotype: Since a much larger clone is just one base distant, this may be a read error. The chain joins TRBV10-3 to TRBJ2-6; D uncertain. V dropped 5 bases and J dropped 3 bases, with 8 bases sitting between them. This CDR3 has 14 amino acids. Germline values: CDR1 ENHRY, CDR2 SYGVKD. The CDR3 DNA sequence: TGTGCCATCAGTCCCTTCGGTGGGGCCAACGTCCTGACTTTC. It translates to CAISPFGGANVLTF.

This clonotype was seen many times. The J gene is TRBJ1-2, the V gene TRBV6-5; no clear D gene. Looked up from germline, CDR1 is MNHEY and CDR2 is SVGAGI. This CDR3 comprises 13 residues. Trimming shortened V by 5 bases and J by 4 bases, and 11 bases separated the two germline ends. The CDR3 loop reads CASSEWQTYGYTF. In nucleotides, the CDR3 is TGTGCCAGCAGTGAATGGCAGACCTATGGCTACACCTTC.

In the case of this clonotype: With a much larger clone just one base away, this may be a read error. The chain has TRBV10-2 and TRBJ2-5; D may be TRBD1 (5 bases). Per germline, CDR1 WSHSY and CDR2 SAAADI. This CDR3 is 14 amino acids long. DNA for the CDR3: TGCGCCAGCAGGGGGCCTGGAGCACAAGAGACCCGGTACTTC. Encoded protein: CASRGPGAQETRYF.

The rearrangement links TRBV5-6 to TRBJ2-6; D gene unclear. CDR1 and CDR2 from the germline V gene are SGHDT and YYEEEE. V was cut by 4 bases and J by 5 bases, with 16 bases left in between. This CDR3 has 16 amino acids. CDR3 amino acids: CASSNTGNRRANVLTF. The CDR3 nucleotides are TGTGCCAGCAGCAACACCGGCAATCGACGGGCCAACGTCCTGACTTTC.

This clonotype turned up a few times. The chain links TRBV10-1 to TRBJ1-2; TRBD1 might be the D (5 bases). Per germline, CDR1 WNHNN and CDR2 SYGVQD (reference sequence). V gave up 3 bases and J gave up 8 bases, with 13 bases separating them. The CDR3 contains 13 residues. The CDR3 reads CASSDTRAGGYTF. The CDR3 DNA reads TGCGCCAGCAGTGACACCCGGGCAGGGGGCTACACCTTC.

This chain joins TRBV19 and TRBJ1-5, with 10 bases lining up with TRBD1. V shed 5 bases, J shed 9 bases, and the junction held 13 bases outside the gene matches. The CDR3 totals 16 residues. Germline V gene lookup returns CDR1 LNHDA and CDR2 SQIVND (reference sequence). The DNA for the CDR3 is TGTGCCAGTAGTCAGCTGGACAGGGGGGGCATGGGGCCCCAGCATTTT. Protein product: CASSQLDRGGMGPQHF.

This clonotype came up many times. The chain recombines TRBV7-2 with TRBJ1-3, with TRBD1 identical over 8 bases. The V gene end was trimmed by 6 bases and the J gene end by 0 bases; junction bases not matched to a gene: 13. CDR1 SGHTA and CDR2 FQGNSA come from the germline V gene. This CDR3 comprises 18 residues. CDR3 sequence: CASSSAKDRASSGNTIYF. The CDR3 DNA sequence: TGTGCCAGCAGTTCTGCTAAGGACAGGGCGAGCTCTGGAAACACCATATATTTT.

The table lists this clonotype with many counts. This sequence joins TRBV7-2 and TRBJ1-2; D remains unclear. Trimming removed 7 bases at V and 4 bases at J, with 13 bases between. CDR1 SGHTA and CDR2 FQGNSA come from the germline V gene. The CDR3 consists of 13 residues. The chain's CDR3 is CASTSDRSYGYTF. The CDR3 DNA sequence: TGTGCCAGCACCTCGGACCGAAGCTATGGCTACACCTTC.

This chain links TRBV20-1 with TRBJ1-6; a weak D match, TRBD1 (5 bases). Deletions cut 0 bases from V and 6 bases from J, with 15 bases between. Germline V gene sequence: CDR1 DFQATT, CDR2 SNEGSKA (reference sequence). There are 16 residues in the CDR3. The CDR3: CSARDSGAAANSPLHF. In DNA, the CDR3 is TGCAGTGCTAGAGATAGTGGGGCGGCAGCTAATTCACCCCTCCACTTT.

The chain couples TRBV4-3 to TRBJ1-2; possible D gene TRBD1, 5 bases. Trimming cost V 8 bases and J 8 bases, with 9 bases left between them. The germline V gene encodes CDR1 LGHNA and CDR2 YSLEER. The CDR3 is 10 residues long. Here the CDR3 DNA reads TGCGCCAGCGGGCCAGGGGGCTACACCTTC. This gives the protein CASGPGGYTF.

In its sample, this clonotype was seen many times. The CDR3 is CASSSGYGELFF. CDR3 bases: TGTGCCAGCAGCTCGGGGTATGGGGAGCTGTTTTTT. This chain links TRBV2 with TRBJ2-2; D might be TRBD2 (5 bases). Trimming cost V 6 bases and J 8 bases, with 10 bases left between them. Germline V gene data show CDR1 as SNHLY and CDR2 as FYNNEI. There are 12 residues in the CDR3. The whole variable domain, filled in from reference TRBV2 and TRBJ2-2, reads EPEVTQTPSHQVTQMGQEVILRCVPISNHLYFYWYRQILGQKVEFLVSFYNNEISEKSEIFDDQFSVERPDGSNFTLKIRSTKLEDSAMYFCASSSGYGELFFGEGSRLTVL.

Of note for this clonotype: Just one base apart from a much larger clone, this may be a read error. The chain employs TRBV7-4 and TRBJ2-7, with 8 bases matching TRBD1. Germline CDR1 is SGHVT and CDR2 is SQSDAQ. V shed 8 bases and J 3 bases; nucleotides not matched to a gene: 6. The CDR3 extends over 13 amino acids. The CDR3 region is CASGRDRNYEQYF. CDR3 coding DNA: TGTGCCAGCGGCCGGGACAGGAACTACGAGCAGTACTTC.

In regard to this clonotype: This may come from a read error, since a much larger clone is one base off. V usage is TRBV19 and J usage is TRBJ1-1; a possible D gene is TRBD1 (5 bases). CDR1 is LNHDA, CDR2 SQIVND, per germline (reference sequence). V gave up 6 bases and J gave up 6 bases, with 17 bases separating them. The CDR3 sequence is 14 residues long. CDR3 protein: CASRRGRELAEAFF. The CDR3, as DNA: TGTGCCAGTAGGCGGGGCAGGGAGCTCGCTGAAGCTTTCTTT.

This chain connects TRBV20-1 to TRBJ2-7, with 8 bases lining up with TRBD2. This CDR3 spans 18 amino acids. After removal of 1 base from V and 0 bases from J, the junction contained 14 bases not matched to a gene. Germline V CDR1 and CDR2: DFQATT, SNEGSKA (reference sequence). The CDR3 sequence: CSARGVGGASVSSYEQYF. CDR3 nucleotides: TGCAGTGCTAGAGGGGTCGGGGGGGCTAGCGTTAGCTCCTACGAGCAGTACTTC.

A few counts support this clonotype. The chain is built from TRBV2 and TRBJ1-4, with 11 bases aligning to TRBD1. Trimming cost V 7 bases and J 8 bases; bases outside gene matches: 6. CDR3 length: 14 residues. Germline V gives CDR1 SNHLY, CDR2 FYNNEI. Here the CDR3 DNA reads TGTGCCAGCACCGGACAGGGGGCTCTGGAAAAACTGTTTTTT. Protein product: CASTGQGALEKLFF. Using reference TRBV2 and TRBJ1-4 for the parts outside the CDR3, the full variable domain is EPEVTQTPSHQVTQMGQEVILRCVPISNHLYFYWYRQILGQKVEFLVSFYNNEISEKSEIFDDQFSVERPDGSNFTLKIRSTKLEDSAMYFCASTGQGALEKLFFGSGTQLSVL.

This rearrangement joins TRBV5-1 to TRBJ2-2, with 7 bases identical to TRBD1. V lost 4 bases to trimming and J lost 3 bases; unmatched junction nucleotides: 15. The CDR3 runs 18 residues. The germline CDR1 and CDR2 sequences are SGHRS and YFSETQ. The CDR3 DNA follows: TGCGCCAGCAGCCACCGTAGGGGGCAGGTCCTTGACACCGGGGAGCTGTTTTTT. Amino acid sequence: CASSHRRGQVLDTGELFF.

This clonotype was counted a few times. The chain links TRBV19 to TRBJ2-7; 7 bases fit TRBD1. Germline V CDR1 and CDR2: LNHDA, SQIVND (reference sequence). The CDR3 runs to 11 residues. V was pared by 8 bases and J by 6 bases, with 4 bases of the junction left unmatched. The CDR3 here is CASGDRVEQYF. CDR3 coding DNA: TGTGCCAGTGGTGACAGGGTCGAGCAGTACTTC.

DNA for the CDR3: TGTGCCAGCAGCAAGGGACAGGGAAACACCATATATTTT. Translating it yields CASSKGQGNTIYF. V is TRBV7-9 and J is TRBJ1-3; 7 bases match TRBD1. Trimming cost V 5 bases and J 4 bases; bases outside gene matches: 2. The V gene's germline CDR1 is SEHNR and CDR2 FQNEAQ (reference sequence). The CDR3 is made up of 13 amino acids.

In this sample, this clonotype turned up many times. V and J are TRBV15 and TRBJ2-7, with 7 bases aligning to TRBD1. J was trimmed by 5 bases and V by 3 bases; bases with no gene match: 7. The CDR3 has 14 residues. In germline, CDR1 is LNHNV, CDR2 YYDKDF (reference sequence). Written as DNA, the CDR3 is TGTGCCACCAGCAGCCGACAGGGATCCGACGAGCAGTACTTC. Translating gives CATSSRQGSDEQYF.

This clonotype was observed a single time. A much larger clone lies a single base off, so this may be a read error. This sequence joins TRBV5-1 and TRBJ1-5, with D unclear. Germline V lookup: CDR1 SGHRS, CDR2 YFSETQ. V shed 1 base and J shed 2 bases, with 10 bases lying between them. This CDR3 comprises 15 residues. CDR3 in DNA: TGCGCCAGCAGCTTGTCCCCTGTAGGCAATCAGCCCCAGCATTTT. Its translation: CASSLSPVGNQPQHF.